This T cell receptor beta chain was obtained from a study of cytomegalovirus exposure and HLA in healthy donors. This clone was observed a handful of times. What it recognizes is unknown. PCR amplification relied on 60 Vbeta primers (plus 13 Jbeta primers). Data came from immunoSEQ multiplex PCR; TCRdb stores just in-frame clones and leaves some out. The profile covers over 90,000 clones, with less than 85% appearing a single time and roughly 19% taken by the ten largest. Broader study findings: Later analysis reportedly placed an Asian-associated ancestry cluster below the approximately 700-donor mean in N-insertions.

The sample was PBMCs. This clonotype was sampled from a woman in her sixties or seventies in good health and CMV-seropositive.

The CDR3 DNA sequence: TGCGCCAGCACACTATTCCAAGGTGGTAATGAAAAACTGTTTTTT. It encodes CASTLFQGGNEKLFF. J is TRBJ1-4 and V is TRBV4-1; D call uncertain. CDR3 length: 15 residues. Germline V gene data show CDR1 as MGHRA and CDR2 as YSYEKL. V was pared by 7 bases and J by 4 bases, with 16 bases between.